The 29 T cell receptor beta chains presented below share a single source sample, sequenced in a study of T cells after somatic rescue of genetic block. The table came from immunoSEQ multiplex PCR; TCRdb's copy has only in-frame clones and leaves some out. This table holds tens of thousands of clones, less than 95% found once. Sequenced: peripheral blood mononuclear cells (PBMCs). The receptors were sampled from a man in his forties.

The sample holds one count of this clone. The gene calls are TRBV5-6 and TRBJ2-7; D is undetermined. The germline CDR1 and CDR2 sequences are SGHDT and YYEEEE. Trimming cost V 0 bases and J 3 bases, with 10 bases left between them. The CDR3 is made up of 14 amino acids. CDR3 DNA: TGTGCCAGCAGCTTGGCCCCCCCCGACTACGAGCAGTACTTC. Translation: CASSLAPPDYEQYF.

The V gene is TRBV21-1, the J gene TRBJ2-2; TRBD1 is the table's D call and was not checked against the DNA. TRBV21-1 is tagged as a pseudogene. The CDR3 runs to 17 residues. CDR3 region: CASSKAPPGQPARELFF. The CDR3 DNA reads TGTGCCAGCAGCAAAGCCCCCCCGGGACAGCCAGCCCGGGAGCTGTTTTTT.

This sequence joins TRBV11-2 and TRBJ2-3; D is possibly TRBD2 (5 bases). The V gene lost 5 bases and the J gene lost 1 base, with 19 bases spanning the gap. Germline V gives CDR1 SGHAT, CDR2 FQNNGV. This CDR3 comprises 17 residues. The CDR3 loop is CASSRAGYSDRTDTQYF. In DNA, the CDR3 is TGTGCCAGCAGCCGTGCGGGCTACAGTGACCGCACAGATACGCAGTATTTT.

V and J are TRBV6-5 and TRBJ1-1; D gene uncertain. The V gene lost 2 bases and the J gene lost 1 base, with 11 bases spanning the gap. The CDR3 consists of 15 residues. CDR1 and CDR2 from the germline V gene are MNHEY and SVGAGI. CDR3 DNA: TGTGCCAGCAGTTACGGGGTAGTGGGGAACACTGAAGCTTTCTTT. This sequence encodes CASSYGVVGNTEAFF.

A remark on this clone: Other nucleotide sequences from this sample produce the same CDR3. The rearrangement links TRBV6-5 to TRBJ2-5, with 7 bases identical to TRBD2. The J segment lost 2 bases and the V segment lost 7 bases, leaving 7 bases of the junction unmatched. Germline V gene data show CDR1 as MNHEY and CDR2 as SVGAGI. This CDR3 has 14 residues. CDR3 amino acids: CASTRGEFQETQYF. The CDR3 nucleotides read TGTGCCAGCACCCGGGGGGAGTTTCAAGAGACCCAGTACTTC.

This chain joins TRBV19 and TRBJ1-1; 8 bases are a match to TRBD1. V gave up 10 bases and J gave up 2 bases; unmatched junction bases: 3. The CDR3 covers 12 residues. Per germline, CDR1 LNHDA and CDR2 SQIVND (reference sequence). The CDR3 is CATGQGNTEAFF. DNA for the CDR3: TGTGCCACAGGACAGGGCAACACTGAAGCTTTCTTT.

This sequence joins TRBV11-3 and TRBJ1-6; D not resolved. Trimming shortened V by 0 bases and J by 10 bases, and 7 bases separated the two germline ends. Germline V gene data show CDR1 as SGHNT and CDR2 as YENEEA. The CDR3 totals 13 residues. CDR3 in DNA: TGTGCCAGCAGCTTAGAGGAGGGCTCACCCCTCCACTTT. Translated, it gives CASSLEEGSPLHF.

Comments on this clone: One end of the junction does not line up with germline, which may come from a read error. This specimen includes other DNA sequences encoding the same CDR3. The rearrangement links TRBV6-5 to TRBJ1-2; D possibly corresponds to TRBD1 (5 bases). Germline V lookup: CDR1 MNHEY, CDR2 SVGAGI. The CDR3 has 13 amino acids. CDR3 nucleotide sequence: TGTGCTAGCAGCCTTGACAGAAGGTCTGGCTACACCTTC. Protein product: CASSLDRRSGYTF.

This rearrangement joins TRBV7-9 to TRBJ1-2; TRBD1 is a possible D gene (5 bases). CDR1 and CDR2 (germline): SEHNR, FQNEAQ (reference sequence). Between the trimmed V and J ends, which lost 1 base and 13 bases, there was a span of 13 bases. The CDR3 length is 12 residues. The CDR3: CASSLGQLPGTF. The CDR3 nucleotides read TGTGCCAGCAGCTTAGGACAGCTGCCGGGCACCTTC.

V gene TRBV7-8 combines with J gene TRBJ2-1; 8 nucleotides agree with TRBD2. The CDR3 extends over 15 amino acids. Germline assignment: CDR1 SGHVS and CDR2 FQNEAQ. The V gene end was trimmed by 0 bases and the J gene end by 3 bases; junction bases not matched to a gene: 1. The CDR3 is CASSLALADYNEQFF. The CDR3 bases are TGTGCCAGCAGCTTAGCACTAGCGGACTACAATGAGCAGTTCTTC.

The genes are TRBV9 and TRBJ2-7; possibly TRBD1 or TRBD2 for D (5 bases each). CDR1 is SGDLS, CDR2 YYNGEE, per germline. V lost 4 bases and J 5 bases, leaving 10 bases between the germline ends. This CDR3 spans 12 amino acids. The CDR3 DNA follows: TGTGCCAGCAGCCGGGGCCTCGACGAGCAGTACTTC. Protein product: CASSRGLDEQYF.

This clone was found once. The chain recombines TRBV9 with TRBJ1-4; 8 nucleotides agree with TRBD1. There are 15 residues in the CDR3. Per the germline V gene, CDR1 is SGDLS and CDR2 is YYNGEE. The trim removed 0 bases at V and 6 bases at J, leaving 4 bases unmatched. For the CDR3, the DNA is TGTGCCAGCAGCGTAGACCCACAGGGGGATGAAAAACTGTTTTTT. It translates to CASSVDPQGDEKLFF.

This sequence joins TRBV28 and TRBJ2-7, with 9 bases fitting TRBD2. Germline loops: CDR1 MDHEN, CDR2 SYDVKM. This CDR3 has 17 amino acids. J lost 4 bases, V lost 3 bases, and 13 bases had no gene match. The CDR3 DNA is TGTGCCAGCAGTTTTCCAAGGGGCGGGAGGGCGGTATACGAGCAGTACTTC. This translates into CASSFPRGGRAVYEQYF.

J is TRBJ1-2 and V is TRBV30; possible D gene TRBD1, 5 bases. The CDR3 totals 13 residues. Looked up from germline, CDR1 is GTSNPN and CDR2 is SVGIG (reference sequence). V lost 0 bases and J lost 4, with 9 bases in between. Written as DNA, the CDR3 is TGTGCCTGGAGTGTTCAGGGTGGCTATGGCTACACCTTC. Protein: CAWSVQGGYGYTF.

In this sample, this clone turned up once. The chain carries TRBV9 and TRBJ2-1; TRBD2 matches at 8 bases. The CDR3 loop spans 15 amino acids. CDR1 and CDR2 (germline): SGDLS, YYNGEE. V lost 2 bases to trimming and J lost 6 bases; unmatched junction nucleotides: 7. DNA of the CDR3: TGTGCCAGCAGCGTTGAAGCGGGGGTCGGCAATGAGCAGTTCTTC. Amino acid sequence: CASSVEAGVGNEQFF.

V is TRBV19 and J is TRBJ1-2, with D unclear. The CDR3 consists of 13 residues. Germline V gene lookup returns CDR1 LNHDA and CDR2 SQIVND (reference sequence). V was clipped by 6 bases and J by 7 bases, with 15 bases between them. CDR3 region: CASSRTARSGYTF. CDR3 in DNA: TGTGCCAGTAGCAGGACTGCCCGGAGTGGCTACACCTTC.

CDR3 protein: CASSLDSGTQETQYF. The DNA for the CDR3 is TGTGCCAGCAGCTTGGATAGCGGGACCCAAGAGACCCAGTACTTC. The chain couples TRBV5-4 to TRBJ2-5; 8 positions agree with TRBD2. CDR1 and CDR2 (germline): SGHNT, YYREEE (reference sequence). CDR3 length: 15 amino acids. Losses at the gene ends were 0 bases for V and 1 base for J; bases not matched to a gene: 2.

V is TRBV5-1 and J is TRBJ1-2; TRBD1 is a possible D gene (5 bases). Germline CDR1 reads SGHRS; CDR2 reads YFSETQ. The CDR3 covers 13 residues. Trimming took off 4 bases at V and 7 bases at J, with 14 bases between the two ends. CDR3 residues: CASSPDGHLGYTF. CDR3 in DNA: TGCGCCAGCAGCCCCGATGGACATCTTGGCTACACCTTC. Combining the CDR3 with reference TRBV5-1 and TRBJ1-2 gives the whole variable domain KAGVTQTPRYLIKTRGQQVTLSCSPISGHRSVSWYQQTPGQGLQFLFEYFSETQRNKGNFPGRFSGRQFSNSRSEMNVSTLELGDSALYLCASSPDGHLGYTFGSGTRLTVV.

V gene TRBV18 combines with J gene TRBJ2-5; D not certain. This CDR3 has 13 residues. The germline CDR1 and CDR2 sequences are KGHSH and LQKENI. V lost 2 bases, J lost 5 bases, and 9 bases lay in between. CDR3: CASSPEVDETQYF. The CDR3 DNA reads TGTGCCAGCTCACCAGAGGTTGATGAGACCCAGTACTTC. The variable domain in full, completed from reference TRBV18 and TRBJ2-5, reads NAGVMQNPRHLVRRRGQEARLRCSPMKGHSHVYWYRQLPEEGLKFMVYLQKENIIDESGMPKERFSAEFPKEGPSILRIQQVVRGDSAAYFCASSPEVDETQYFGPGTRLLVL.

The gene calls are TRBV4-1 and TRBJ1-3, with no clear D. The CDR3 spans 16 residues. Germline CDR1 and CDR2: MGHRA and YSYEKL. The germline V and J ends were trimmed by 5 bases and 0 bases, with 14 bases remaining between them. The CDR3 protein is CASSSGDSPSGNTIYF. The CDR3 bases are TGCGCCAGCAGCTCCGGAGACTCGCCCTCTGGAAACACCATATATTTT.

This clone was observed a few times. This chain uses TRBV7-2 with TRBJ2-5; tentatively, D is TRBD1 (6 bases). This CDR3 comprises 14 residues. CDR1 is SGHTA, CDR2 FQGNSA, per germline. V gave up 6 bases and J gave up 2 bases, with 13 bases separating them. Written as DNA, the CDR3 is TGTGCCAGCAGTGCTGTTAGGGGGCAAGAGACCCAGTACTTC. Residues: CASSAVRGQETQYF.

The CDR3 loop is CASSQDAGPSTGELFF. The CDR3 DNA reads as TGTGCCAGCAGCCAAGATGCCGGGCCGTCCACCGGGGAGCTGTTTTTT. The chain couples TRBV14 to TRBJ2-2; D is undetermined. This CDR3 region has 16 residues. Trimming pared 0 bases from V and 4 bases from J, leaving 12 bases between. The V gene's germline CDR1 is SGHDN and CDR2 FVKESK.

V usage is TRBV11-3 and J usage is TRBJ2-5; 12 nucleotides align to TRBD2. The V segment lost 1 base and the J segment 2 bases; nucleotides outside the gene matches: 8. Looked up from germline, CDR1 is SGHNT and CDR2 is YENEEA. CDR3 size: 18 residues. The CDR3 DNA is TGTGCCAGCAGCTTAGGTCCCCCGACTAGCGGGGGACAAGAGACCCAGTACTTC. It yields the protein CASSLGPPTSGGQETQYF.

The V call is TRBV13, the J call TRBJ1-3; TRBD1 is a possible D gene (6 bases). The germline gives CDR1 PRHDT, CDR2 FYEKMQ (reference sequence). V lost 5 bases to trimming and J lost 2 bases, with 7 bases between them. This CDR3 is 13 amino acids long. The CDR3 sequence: CASSHRAGNTIYF. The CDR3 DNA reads TGTGCCAGCAGCCACAGGGCTGGAAACACCATATATTTT.

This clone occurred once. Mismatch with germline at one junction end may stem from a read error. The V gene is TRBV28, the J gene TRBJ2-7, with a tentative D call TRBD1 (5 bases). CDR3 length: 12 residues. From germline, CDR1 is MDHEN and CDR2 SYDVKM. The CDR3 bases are TGTGCCTGCAGTCCAGGGTCCTACGAGCAGTACTTC. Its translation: CACSPGSYEQYF.

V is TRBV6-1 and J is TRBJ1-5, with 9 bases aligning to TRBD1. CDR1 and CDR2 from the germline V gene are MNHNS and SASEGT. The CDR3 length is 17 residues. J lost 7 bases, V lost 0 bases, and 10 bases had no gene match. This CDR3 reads CASSEAEGTGLTQPQHF. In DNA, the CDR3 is TGTGCCAGCAGTGAAGCGGAAGGGACAGGGCTCACCCAGCCCCAGCATTTT.

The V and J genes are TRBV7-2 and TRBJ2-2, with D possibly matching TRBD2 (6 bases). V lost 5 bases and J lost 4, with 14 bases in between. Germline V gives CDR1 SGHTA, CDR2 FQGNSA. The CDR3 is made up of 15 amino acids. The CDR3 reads CASSSLRGSTGELFF. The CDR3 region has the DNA TGTGCCAGCAGCAGCCTCCGGGGGTCCACCGGGGAGCTGTTTTTT.

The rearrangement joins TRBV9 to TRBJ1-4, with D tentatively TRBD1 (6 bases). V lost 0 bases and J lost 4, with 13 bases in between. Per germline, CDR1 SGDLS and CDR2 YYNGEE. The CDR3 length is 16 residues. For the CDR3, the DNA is TGTGCCAGCAGCGTAGCGGGGGGCGGAGATAATGAAAAACTGTTTTTT. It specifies CASSVAGGGDNEKLFF.

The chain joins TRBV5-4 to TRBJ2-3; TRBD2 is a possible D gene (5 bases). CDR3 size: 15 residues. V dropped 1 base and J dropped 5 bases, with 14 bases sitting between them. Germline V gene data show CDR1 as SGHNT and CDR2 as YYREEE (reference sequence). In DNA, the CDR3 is TGTGCCAGCAGCTTGATCCGGGATCCTGTAGATACGCAGTATTTT. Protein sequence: CASSLIRDPVDTQYF.